This T cell receptor (beta chain) was captured by sequencing in a study of T cells in Graves' hyperthyroidism and ophthalmopathy. Findings and limits, study-wide: The model's output predicted ophthalmopathy at a median of roughly 6.9 months prior to onset. Most expanded thyroid clonotypes above 0.001 recurred in blood.

The source material, RNA transcripts, was used to amplify TCR beta CDR3 regions. HTBI primers were employed in a first-round RT-PCR of the TCR CDR3. TCRdb re-derived calls from the multiplex PCR reads in MiXCR, one entry per CDR3 protein. In the table there are more than 300,000 distinct CDR3 sequences, approximately 17% of which are singletons. Active moderate-to-severe ophthalmopathy, Clinical Activity Score at least 3, NOSPECS at least 4, under 3 months' duration. Every diagnosis used clinical symptoms, serum thyroxine and TRAb, thyroid ultrasound and orbital computed tomography. The V end lost 4 bases, the J end lost 1 base, and 10 bases lay between the germline ends. Germline loops: CDR1 MDHEN, CDR2 SYDVKM. The CDR3 runs 15 residues. This clonotype occurred many times. As yet, its antigen is unknown.

The origin of this receptor is a young man with Graves' ophthalmopathy. Material: blood. V and J are TRBV28 and TRBJ2-2; D might be TRBD1 (6 bases). In nucleotides, the CDR3 is TGTGCCAGCAGTTCAGGGGCCTTGAACACCGGGGAGCTGTTTTTT. This gives the protein CASSSGALNTGELFF.